A selection of T cell receptor beta chains follows, all from one sample in a study of T cells in Graves' hyperthyroidism and ophthalmopathy. TCRdb independently ran MiXCR on the multiplex PCR reads; one entry per CDR3 protein. Of about 290,000 distinct CDR3 sequences in the sample, 13% to 15% were seen once. The material sequenced was blood. The source of these receptors is a woman in her fifties or sixties with Graves' hyperthyroidism that later progressed to Graves' ophthalmopathy. Each CDR3 is given with its conserved first and last residue. Fields, in order: clone size, J gene, D gene, V gene, CDR3 protein, CDR3 DNA. The D gene is left open where the match is weak. Size values are once, few and many counts, or a class for expanded clones, and some rows have none.

. | TRBJ1-6 | TRBD1 | TRBV20-1 | CSANGQGWRNSPLHF | TGCAGTGCTAACGGACAGGGCTGGAGGAATTCACCCCTCCACTTT
many | TRBJ1-1 | TRBD1 | TRBV28 | CASIPRDRVGTEAFF | TGTGCCAGCATCCCACGGGACAGGGTGGGGACTGAAGCTTTCTTT
many | TRBJ2-3 | TRBD2 | TRBV5-1 | CASSLLTSGSADTQYF | TGCGCCAGCAGCTTGTTAACTAGCGGGAGTGCAGATACGCAGTATTTT
many | TRBJ2-1 | . | TRBV18 | CASSPPGTPGNEQFF | TGTGCCAGCTCACCACCCGGGACCCCGGGCAATGAGCAGTTCTTC
. | TRBJ2-1 | TRBD2 | TRBV6-2/TRBV6-3 | CATSGTSGREQFF | TGTGCCACCTCCGGGACTAGCGGGAGGGAGCAGTTCTTC
. | TRBJ2-3 | TRBD2 | TRBV9 | CASSEGLAGTTDTQYF | TGTGCCAGCAGCGAAGGACTAGCGGGGACCACAGATACGCAGTATTTT
. | TRBJ2-1 | . | TRBV9 | CASSVGLGGSARDEQFF | TGTGCCAGCAGCGTGGGTCTGGGAGGATCCGCAAGGGATGAGCAGTTCTTC
. | TRBJ1-5 | TRBD1 | TRBV4-2 | CASSQERTGGGNQPQHF | TGTGCCAGCAGCCAAGAGAGGACAGGGGGCGGCAATCAGCCCCAGCATTTT
many | TRBJ1-6 | . | TRBV2 | CASSEEYHGGWNSPLHF | TGTGCCAGCAGTGAAGAGTACCACGGCGGGTGGAATTCACCCCTCCACTTT
many | TRBJ2-1 | . | TRBV20-1 | CSANSRQVYNEQFF | TGCAGTGCCAATTCGAGACAGGTCTACAATGAGCAGTTCTTC
many | TRBJ1-5 | TRBD1 | TRBV6-1 | CASSLDRSPYSNQPQHF | TGTGCCAGCAGTCTGGACAGGAGTCCTTATAGCAATCAGCCCCAGCATTTT
many | TRBJ2-2 | TRBD1 | TRBV29-1 | CSVRGDRGDTGELFF | TGCAGCGTCAGGGGGGACAGGGGTGACACCGGGGAGCTGTTTTTT
many | TRBJ2-5 | TRBD2 | TRBV29-1 | CSDLTSGRETQYF | TGCAGCGATTTGACTAGCGGGAGAGAGACCCAGTACTTC
many | TRBJ2-1 | TRBD1 | TRBV27 | CASSPDRDITYNEQFF | TGTGCCAGCAGCCCGGACAGGGATATTACCTACAATGAGCAGTTCTTC
many | TRBJ2-4 | TRBD2 | TRBV11-2 | CASSSVGLAGVKNIQYF | TGTGCCAGCAGCTCCGTTGGACTAGCGGGAGTCAAAAACATTCAGTACTTC
many | TRBJ1-2 | . | TRBV18 | CASSPPSDPHGYTF | TGTGCCAGCTCACCCCCCTCTGACCCCCATGGCTACACCTTC
many | TRBJ2-2 | TRBD2 | TRBV28 | CASSGTGGAGELFF | TGTGCCAGCAGCGGGACGGGAGGGGCCGGGGAGCTGTTTTTT
. | TRBJ2-1 | . | TRBV4-1 | CASSVYGESYNEQFF | TGCGCCAGCAGCGTTTATGGGGAGTCCTACAATGAGCAGTTCTTC
. | TRBJ2-3 | . | TRBV20-1 | CSARRRGLSTDTQYF | TGCAGTGCTCGCCGGCGGGGTTTGAGCACAGATACGCAGTATTTT
. | TRBJ2-3 | . | TRBV12-5 | CASRVPASTDTQYF | TGTGCTAGTAGGGTCCCCGCTAGCACAGATACGCAGTATTTT
. | TRBJ2-5 | . | TRBV7-7 | CASSLGTHQETQYF | TGTGCTAGCAGCTTAGGAACACACCAAGAGACCCAGTACTTC
many | TRBJ2-1 | TRBD2 | TRBV12-3/TRBV12-4 | CASVQGGSNEQFF | TGTGCCAGCGTTCAAGGCGGGAGCAATGAGCAGTTCTTC
few | TRBJ1-1 | TRBD1 | TRBV19 | CASSLTGVATEAFF | TGTGCCAGTAGCCTAACAGGGGTTGCGACTGAAGCTTTCTTT
many | TRBJ2-7 | TRBD1 | TRBV20-1 | CSARQGASYEQYF | TGCAGTGCTAGACAGGGGGCCTCCTACGAGCAGTACTTC
many | TRBJ2-7 | . | TRBV11-1 | CASSPRDTDTYEQYF | TGTGCCAGCAGCCCGCGGGACACCGATACCTACGAGCAGTACTTC
many | TRBJ2-7 | TRBD1 | TRBV7-6 | CASSPGQVSYEQYF | TGTGCCAGCAGCCCCGGACAGGTCTCCTACGAGCAGTACTTC
many | TRBJ2-7 | TRBD1 | TRBV18 | CASSPSLGGKDEQYF | TGTGCCAGCTCACCCAGCTTAGGGGGCAAAGACGAGCAGTACTTC
many | TRBJ1-2 | TRBD1 | TRBV29-1 | CSVGRRQGDHGYTF | TGCAGCGTTGGTAGGAGACAGGGGGACCATGGCTACACCTTC
many | TRBJ2-7 | . | TRBV5-1 | CASSLRGLAAYEQYF | TGCGCCAGCAGCTTGAGGGGGCTAGCGGCCTACGAGCAGTACTTC
many | TRBJ2-3 | TRBD2 | TRBV15 | CATSSYGTNRDTQYF | TGTGCCACCAGCAGTTACGGGACTAACCGAGATACGCAGTATTTT
many | TRBJ1-1 | . | TRBV2 | CASRGRGAFF | TGTGCCAGTAGAGGGAGGGGAGCTTTCTTT
. | TRBJ2-1 | TRBD1 | TRBV5-1 | CASSLGQGRRNEQFF | TGCGCCAGCAGCTTAGGACAGGGCCGTCGAAATGAGCAGTTCTTC
many | TRBJ2-5 | TRBD2 | TRBV6-2/TRBV6-3 | CASSFSLAGLIQETQYF | TGTGCCAGCAGTTTCTCACTAGCGGGACTCATCCAAGAGACCCAGTACTTC
. | TRBJ1-6 | TRBD1 | TRBV9 | CASSVRDSNSPLHF | TGTGCCAGCAGCGTACGGGACAGCAATTCACCCCTCCACTTT
many | TRBJ1-5 | . | TRBV2 | CASSPGGQPNQPQHF | TGTGCCAGCAGTCCGGGTGGGCAGCCCAATCAGCCCCAGCATTTT
few | TRBJ2-7 | . | TRBV5-5 | CASSPVGAYEQYF | TGTGCCAGCAGCCCTGTGGGAGCCTACGAGCAGTACTTC
many | TRBJ1-1 | . | TRBV10-2 | CASSGLNTEAFF | TGCGCCAGCAGTGGGCTGAACACTGAAGCTTTCTTT
. | TRBJ2-7 | TRBD2 | TRBV5-1 | CASSTQLAGYDEQYF | TGCGCCAGCAGCACACAACTAGCGGGATACGACGAGCAGTACTTC
many | TRBJ2-2 | . | TRBV10-1 | CASSVGYAGELFF | TGCGCCAGCAGTGTAGGGTACGCCGGGGAGCTGTTTTTT
. | TRBJ2-1 | TRBD2 | TRBV7-9 | CASTGGRAYNEQFF | TGTGCCAGCACTGGCGGGAGGGCCTACAATGAGCAGTTCTTC
many | TRBJ1-5 | . | TRBV6-1 | CASSSPSTPPQHF | TGTGCCAGCAGTTCCCCTTCAACCCCGCCCCAGCATTTT
many | TRBJ1-2 | . | TRBV12-3/TRBV12-4 | CASSTTGNYGYTF | TGTGCCAGCAGTACTACAGGGAACTATGGCTACACCTTC
. | TRBJ2-1 | . | TRBV6-1 | CASTRLGNEQFF | TGTGCCAGCACTAGACTTGGCAATGAGCAGTTCTTC
many | TRBJ2-2 | . | TRBV3-1 | CASSPTVNTGELFF | TGTGCCAGCAGCCCGACAGTGAACACCGGGGAGCTGTTTTTT